This T cell receptor beta chain was captured in a study of blood T cells in healthy people across ages. Sample-barcoded 5' priming and a J-beta primer mix drove a second PCR of roughly 6 to 12 cycles. From the 5' RACE reads, TCRdb called clonotypes with MiXCR, one entry per CDR3 protein. In the table there are 600,000 to 850,000 distinct CDR3 sequences, 43% of which are singletons. This clonotype was counted a few times. Total RNA amounts of at least 5 micrograms were extracted per sample. The CDR3 has 15 amino acids. V shed 0 bases, J shed 1 base, and the junction held 1 base outside the gene matches. Germline V gives CDR1 LGHDT, CDR2 YNNKEL (reference sequence).

This TCR derives from a woman aged 55-70 years in good health. The gene calls are TRBV3-1 and TRBJ2-5; 8 bases map to TRBD2. The source material was blood. Here the CDR3 reads CASSQEAGAQETQYF. The CDR3 nucleotides read TGTGCCAGCAGCCAAGAAGCGGGAGCCCAAGAGACCCAGTACTTC.